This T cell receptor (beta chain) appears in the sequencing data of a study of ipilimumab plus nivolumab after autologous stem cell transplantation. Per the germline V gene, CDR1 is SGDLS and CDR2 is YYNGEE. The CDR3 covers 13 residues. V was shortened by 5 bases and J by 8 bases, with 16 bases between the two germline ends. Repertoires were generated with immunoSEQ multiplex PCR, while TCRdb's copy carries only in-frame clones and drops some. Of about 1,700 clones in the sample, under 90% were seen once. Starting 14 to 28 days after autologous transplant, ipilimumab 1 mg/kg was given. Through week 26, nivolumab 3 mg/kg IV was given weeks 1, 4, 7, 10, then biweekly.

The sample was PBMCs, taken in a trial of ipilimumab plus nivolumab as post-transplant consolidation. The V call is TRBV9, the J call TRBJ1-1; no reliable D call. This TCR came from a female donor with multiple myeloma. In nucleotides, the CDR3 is TGTGCCAGCAGTCCAAGACCCTTAGAGGAAGCTTTCTTT. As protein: CASSPRPLEEAFF.